This entry lists 24 T cell receptor beta chains sequenced from one sample in a study of T cells in Graves' hyperthyroidism and ophthalmopathy. RNA transcripts served as the template for amplifying TCR beta CDR3 regions. The HTBI primer set served for first-round RT-PCR of the TCR CDR3. MiXCR was run by TCRdb on the multiplex PCR reads, yielding one entry per CDR3 protein. The sample holds hundreds of thousands of distinct CDR3 sequences; approximately 15% are singletons and the top ten take approximately 13%. The sample consisted of blood. The source of these receptors is a woman aged 50 to 60 with Graves' ophthalmopathy.

This clonotype was recorded a few times. The genes are TRBV19 and TRBJ2-3; tentative D call: TRBD1 (5 bases). Deletions cut 11 bases from V and 0 bases from J, with 15 bases between. Germline CDR1 and CDR2: LNHDA and SQIVND (reference sequence). This CDR3 spans 14 amino acids. The CDR3 DNA sequence: TGTGCCTCAACTGGCAGGGCGAGCACAGATACGCAGTATTTT. This sequence encodes CASTGRASTDTQYF.

Regarding this clonotype: An end of the junction differs from the germline gene, which may be a read error. The chain is built from TRBV11-1 and TRBJ2-1; D is undetermined. The CDR3 spans 13 residues. CDR1 and CDR2 from the germline V gene are SGHAT and FQDESV (reference sequence). The CDR3: CASGLGNTTEQFF. CDR3 DNA: TGTGCCAGCGGCTTAGGGAATACAACTGAGCAGTTCTTC.

This clonotype was observed a few times. The chain has TRBV19 and TRBJ1-2; 9 nucleotides agree with TRBD1. The CDR3 loop spans 16 amino acids. V was pared by 7 bases and J by 0 bases, with 9 bases of the junction left unmatched. CDR1 and CDR2 from the germline V gene are LNHDA and SQIVND (reference sequence). In DNA, the CDR3 is TGTGCCAGTACCCGGTCGGGGACAGGGACTAACTATGGCTACACCTTC. This sequence encodes CASTRSGTGTNYGYTF. Supplemented by reference TRBV19 and TRBJ1-2, the full variable domain reads DGGITQSPKYLFRKEGQNVTLSCEQNLNHDAMYWYRQDPGQGLRLIYYSQIVNDFQKGDIAEGYSVSREKKESFPLTVTSAQKNPTAFYLCASTRSGTGTNYGYTFGSGTRLTVV.

This clonotype was observed a few times. This chain connects TRBV19 to TRBJ2-3, with 7 bases identical to TRBD1. The CDR3 sequence is 15 residues long. Germline CDR1 reads LNHDA; CDR2 reads SQIVND (reference sequence). The V segment lost 3 bases and the J segment 0 bases; nucleotides outside the gene matches: 3. This chain's CDR3 is CASSMWDSSTDTQYF. The CDR3 DNA sequence: TGTGCCAGTAGTATGTGGGACAGTAGCACAGATACGCAGTATTTT. Full variable domain (outside the CDR3, taken from reference TRBV19 and TRBJ2-3): DGGITQSPKYLFRKEGQNVTLSCEQNLNHDAMYWYRQDPGQGLRLIYYSQIVNDFQKGDIAEGYSVSREKKESFPLTVTSAQKNPTAFYLCASSMWDSSTDTQYFGPGTRLTVL.

This clonotype came up a few times. This chain joins TRBV27 and TRBJ2-1, with 8 positions matching TRBD2. The ends lost 1 base at V and 0 bases at J; junction bases unmatched: 11. CDR1 MNHEY and CDR2 SMNVEV come from the germline V gene (reference sequence). This CDR3 comprises 19 residues. The DNA for the CDR3 is TGTGCCAGCAGTTTATTTGGATTAGCGGGATCGACCTCCTACAATGAGCAGTTCTTC. This codes for CASSLFGLAGSTSYNEQFF.

This clonotype was found many times. CDR3 amino acids: CSVDPNPKGPEAFF. CDR3 bases: TGCAGCGTTGACCCAAATCCCAAGGGACCTGAAGCTTTCTTT. V is TRBV29-1 and J is TRBJ1-1; tentatively, D is TRBD1 (5 bases). CDR3 length: 14 residues. Trimming shortened V by 3 bases and J by 6 bases, and 17 bases separated the two germline ends. Germline values: CDR1 SQVTM, CDR2 ANQGSEA.

This clonotype was counted at least ten times. This sequence joins TRBV27 and TRBJ2-7; the match to TRBD2 covers 11 bases. The length of the CDR3 is 16 residues. Germline V gene sequence: CDR1 MNHEY, CDR2 SMNVEV (reference sequence). J was trimmed by 6 bases and V by 1 base; bases with no gene match: 8. The CDR3 sequence is CASSLWVAGGLSEQYF. The CDR3, as DNA: TGTGCCAGCAGTTTATGGGTAGCGGGAGGGTTAAGCGAGCAGTACTTC.

This clonotype appeared many times. J is TRBJ2-3 and V is TRBV27, with unresolved D. The CDR3 has 14 residues. V lost 4 bases, J lost 2 bases, and 10 bases lay in between. Germline V lookup: CDR1 MNHEY, CDR2 SMNVEV (reference sequence). DNA for the CDR3: TGTGCCAGCAGTTCCCTCCCTACCACAGATACGCAGTATTTT. Its translation is CASSSLPTTDTQYF.

This clonotype was counted a few times. The CDR3 sequence: CASSSQAGGLYNEQFF. For the CDR3, the DNA is TGTGCCAGCAGTTCCCAAGCGGGAGGTTTATACAATGAGCAGTTCTTC. The gene calls are TRBV6-2 or TRBV6-3 and TRBJ2-1; 9 bases line up with TRBD2. The CDR3 runs to 16 residues. Trimming at V came to 4 bases and at J to 4 bases, leaving 8 bases not matched to a gene. The V gene's germline CDR1 is MNHEY and CDR2 SVGEGT.

This clonotype was seen ten or more times. This chain links TRBV28 with TRBJ2-1; no clear D. There are 15 residues in the CDR3. CDR1 MDHEN and CDR2 SYDVKM come from the germline V gene. Trimming pared 7 bases from V and 0 bases from J, leaving 13 bases between. CDR3 bases: TGTGCCAGCACACCCGTAACCTCCTCCTACAATGAGCAGTTCTTC. This codes for CASTPVTSSYNEQFF.

This clonotype was seen ten or more times. V is TRBV5-1 and J is TRBJ2-1, with TRBD2 identical over 11 bases. CDR3 size: 16 residues. Germline V gene sequence: CDR1 SGHRS, CDR2 YFSETQ. Trimming cost V 3 bases and J 7 bases; bases outside gene matches: 9. The CDR3 region has the DNA TGCGCCAGCAGCTCCCACACCGGGACTAGCGGAAATGAGCAGTTCTTC. Its protein product is CASSSHTGTSGNEQFF.

This clonotype was observed many times. The chain employs TRBV13 and TRBJ2-3; 10 nucleotides match TRBD2. The CDR3 consists of 12 residues. CDR1 PRHDT and CDR2 FYEKMQ come from the germline V gene (reference sequence). V shed 10 bases, J shed 9 bases, and the junction held 7 bases outside the gene matches. Here the CDR3 DNA reads TGTGCCACCCTACTAGCGGGACCGACGCAGTATTTT. This translates into CATLLAGPTQYF.

The J gene is TRBJ2-5, the V gene TRBV5-1, with 9 bases aligning to TRBD1. Per the germline V gene, CDR1 is SGHRS and CDR2 is YFSETQ. CDR3 size: 15 residues. The V and J ends lost 4 bases and 5 bases, in that order; junction bases with no gene match: 9. CDR3 protein: CASSQRQGGQETQYF. The CDR3 bases are TGCGCCAGCAGCCAGAGACAGGGGGGTCAGGAGACCCAGTACTTC.

This clonotype was recorded at least ten times. J is TRBJ2-7 and V is TRBV13; weak D call: TRBD1 (5 bases). The germline V gene has CDR1 PRHDT and CDR2 FYEKMQ (reference sequence). CDR3 length: 14 residues. V was shortened by 5 bases and J by 2 bases, with 13 bases between the two germline ends. CDR3 in amino acids: CASSPRTPPYEQYF. DNA for the CDR3: TGTGCCAGCAGCCCTCGGACACCTCCCTACGAGCAGTACTTC.

This clonotype was counted many times. This chain connects TRBV6-1 to TRBJ1-6; 8 nucleotides align to TRBD1. Trimming took 6 bases from V and 10 from J; bases not matched to a gene: 5. Germline CDR1 MNHNS, CDR2 SASEGT. CDR3 length: 13 residues. The CDR3 sequence: CASRKQGASPLHF. In DNA form, the CDR3 reads TGTGCCAGCAGGAAGCAGGGGGCATCACCCCTCCACTTT.

Ten or more counts support this clonotype. V usage is TRBV28 and J usage is TRBJ2-2; 11 positions match TRBD2. Germline CDR1 and CDR2: MDHEN and SYDVKM. The V gene end was trimmed by 6 bases and the J gene end by 3 bases; junction bases not matched to a gene: 3. The CDR3 extends over 15 amino acids. The CDR3 DNA sequence: TGTGCCAGCAGAACGGGACTAGCGGACACCGGGGAGCTGTTTTTT. Translation: CASRTGLADTGELFF.

This clonotype has a count of ten or more. The V call is TRBV12-3 or TRBV12-4, the J call TRBJ2-3; the match to TRBD1 covers 8 bases. The CDR3 extends over 15 amino acids. J was trimmed by 3 bases and V by 4 bases; bases with no gene match: 6. Here the CDR3 reads CASSSWTGYTDTQYF. The CDR3 bases are TGTGCCAGCAGTTCCTGGACAGGGTATACAGATACGCAGTATTTT.

This clonotype was picked up many times. This rearrangement joins TRBV7-2 to TRBJ2-5, with 7 bases fitting TRBD1. The CDR3 is 14 amino acids. Trimming took 10 bases from V and 5 from J; bases not matched to a gene: 13. Germline V gene sequence: CDR1 SGHTA, CDR2 FQGNSA. Here the CDR3 DNA reads TGTGCCACCTTAACCACAGGGGCAGCGGAGACCCAGTACTTC. Protein product: CATLTTGAAETQYF.

This clonotype was observed many times. The genes are TRBV27 and TRBJ2-1; D is undetermined. Germline V CDR1 and CDR2: MNHEY, SMNVEV (reference sequence). V was pared by 3 bases and J by 0 bases, with 9 bases between. The CDR3 contains 15 residues. The CDR3 DNA is TGTGCCAGCAGTTTCTTACCAAGCTCCTACAATGAGCAGTTCTTC. Translated: CASSFLPSSYNEQFF.

The chain couples TRBV7-9 to TRBJ1-2, with 8 bases fitting TRBD1. CDR1 is SEHNR and CDR2 is FQNEAQ in the germline V gene (reference sequence). V gave up 4 bases and J gave up 8 bases; unmatched junction bases: 12. CDR3 length equals 15 residues. Here the CDR3 reads CASSYGQGRVRGYTF. CDR3 bases: TGTGCCAGCAGCTATGGACAGGGAAGAGTGAGAGGCTACACCTTC.

This clonotype was counted ten times or more. CDR3 sequence reads: CASSSPLAGRAQETQYF. CDR3 sequence (DNA): TGTGCCAGCAGCTCTCCCCTAGCGGGGCGGGCCCAAGAGACCCAGTACTTC. The chain carries TRBV7-8 and TRBJ2-5; 9 bases align to TRBD2. The CDR3 is 17 amino acids. The V gene end was trimmed by 4 bases and the J gene end by 1 base; junction bases not matched to a gene: 10. The germline CDR1 and CDR2 sequences are SGHVS and FQNEAQ.

In its sample, this clonotype was seen a few times. One junction end does not reproduce the germline sequence, and a read error may be involved. The chain links TRBV7-3 to TRBJ2-5; no clear D. Germline CDR1 reads SGHTA; CDR2 reads FQGTGA. The CDR3 covers 13 residues. The CDR3: CTSSRGVQETQYF. CDR3 coding DNA: TGTACCAGCAGCCGTGGGGTACAAGAGACCCAGTACTTC. Variable domain in full (rest from reference TRBV7-3 and TRBJ2-5): GAGVSQTPSNKVTEKGKYVELRCDPISGHTALYWYRQSLGQGPEFLIYFQGTGAADDSGLPNDRFFAVRPEGSVSTLKIQRTERGDSAVYLCTSSRGVQETQYFGPGTRLLVL.

This clonotype was seen repeatedly, ten times or more. The rearrangement links TRBV7-8 to TRBJ1-2; the match to TRBD1 covers 9 bases. The V and J ends lost 5 bases and 2 bases, in that order; junction bases with no gene match: 9. The CDR3 totals 16 residues. Germline-derived CDR1 and CDR2 are SGHVS and FQNEAQ. The CDR3 sequence is CASSLTMGQGNYGYTF. DNA for the CDR3: TGTGCCAGCAGCCTGACAATGGGACAGGGAAACTATGGCTACACCTTC.

The chain has TRBV5-5 and TRBJ2-2; D remains unclear. V dropped 6 bases and J dropped 4 bases, with 10 bases sitting between them. The V gene's germline CDR1 is SGHKS and CDR2 YYEKEE (reference sequence). This CDR3 is built from 13 residues. CDR3 protein: CASNELGTGELFF. DNA of the CDR3: TGTGCCAGCAACGAGTTAGGCACCGGGGAGCTGTTTTTT.